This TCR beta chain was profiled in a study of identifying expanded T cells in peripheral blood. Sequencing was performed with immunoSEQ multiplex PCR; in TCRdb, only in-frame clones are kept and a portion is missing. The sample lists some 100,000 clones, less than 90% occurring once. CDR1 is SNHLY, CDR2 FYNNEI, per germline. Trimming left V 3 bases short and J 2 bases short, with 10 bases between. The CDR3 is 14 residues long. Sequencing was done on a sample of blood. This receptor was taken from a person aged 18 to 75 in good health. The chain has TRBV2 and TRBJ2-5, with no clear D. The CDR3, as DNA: TGTGCCAGCAGTGAGAGCCTGGTACAAGAGACCCAGTACTTC. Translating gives CASSESLVQETQYF. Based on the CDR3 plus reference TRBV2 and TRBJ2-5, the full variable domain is EPEVTQTPSHQVTQMGQEVILRCVPISNHLYFYWYRQILGQKVEFLVSFYNNEISEKSEIFDDQFSVERPDGSNFTLKIRSTKLEDSAMYFCASSESLVQETQYFGPGTRLLVL.